This TCR beta chain comes out of a study of graft-versus-host responses after intestinal transplantation. Study details: All recipients got anti-thymocyte globulin induction, then tacrolimus and steroids for approximately 3 years.

This CDR3 is built from 15 residues. Germline V gene data show CDR1 as SGHAT and CDR2 as FQNNGV. Trimming removed 5 bases from V and 3 bases from J; junction bases left unmatched: 10. Concerning this clone itself: Its antigen is unidentified.

The protocol was immunoSEQ multiplex PCR, while the TCRdb copy is restricted to in-frame clones and leaves out a portion. The data hold more than 90,000 clones, with 93% observed a single time. The sequence was obtained from a human donor who was the organ donor for an intestinal transplant. Sequenced here: unstimulated CD8+ T cells sorted from spleen or lymph node cells, sampled before transplant. The rearrangement joins TRBV11-2 to TRBJ2-7, with 7 bases identical to TRBD2. The CDR3 DNA is TGTGCCAGCAGCCTGGAAGCGGGAAAACACTACGAGCAGTACTTC. This sequence encodes CASSLEAGKHYEQYF.